Shown below are 24 T cell receptor beta chains from a single sample sequenced in a study of blood T cell repertoires in COVID-19. The repertoire was sequenced with immunoSEQ multiplex PCR; TCRdb's copy has only in-frame clones and lacks some. This sample carries over 85,000 clones, roughly 89% of them seen once, and the ten largest clones take 1.9%. Sequencing was carried out using peripheral blood. These receptors were obtained from a woman in her fifties or sixties with COVID-19, enrolled during active disease.

The chain links TRBV11-2 to TRBJ1-3; no clear D. V gave up 0 bases and J gave up 4 bases, with 7 bases separating them. Germline CDR1 is SGHAT and CDR2 is FQNNGV. CDR3 length: 14 amino acids. CDR3 sequence reads: CASSLDLGGNTIYF. The CDR3 nucleotides read TGTGCCAGCAGCTTAGATCTCGGGGGAAACACCATATATTTT.

The chain recombines TRBV21-1 with TRBJ1-5; the D call in the table, TRBD1, was not verified against the DNA. TRBV21-1 counts as a pseudogene. The CDR3 is 15 amino acids. As DNA, the CDR3 is TGTGCCAGCACCAAGGACAGGGGGAGCAATCAGCCCCAGCATTTT. Residues: CASTKDRGSNQPQHF.

The chain employs TRBV6-1 and TRBJ2-1; 7 nucleotides match TRBD1. V was pared by 0 bases and J by 3 bases, with 2 bases of the junction left unmatched. The length of the CDR3 is 15 residues. The germline V gene encodes CDR1 MNHNS and CDR2 SASEGT. CDR3 DNA: TGTGCCAGCAGTGAAGCGGGACAGTACTACAATGAGCAGTTCTTC. It is translated as CASSEAGQYYNEQFF.

The chain couples TRBV2 to TRBJ2-5, with a weak D call TRBD1 (6 bases). With 6 bases removed from V and 1 base from J, the gap between germline ends came to 15 bases. Germline CDR1 reads SNHLY; CDR2 reads FYNNEI. This CDR3 comprises 15 residues. CDR3 coding DNA: TGTGCCAGCAGCCCCTACAGGGAACCCCAAGAGACCCAGTACTTC. Protein sequence: CASSPYREPQETQYF.

The chain combines TRBV28 with TRBJ1-3; maybe TRBD1 (5 bases). The CDR3 is 16 residues long. Germline-derived CDR1 and CDR2 are MDHEN and SYDVKM. Trimming cost V 5 bases and J 0 bases, with 14 bases left between them. The CDR3 loop reads CASSPSDMSSGNTIYF. The CDR3 nucleotides read TGTGCCAGCAGTCCTTCGGACATGAGCTCTGGAAACACCATATATTTT.

CDR3: CASSQPPGSGGVTGELFF. As DNA, the CDR3 is TGTGCCAGCAGCCAGCCCCCAGGAAGCGGGGGGGTAACCGGGGAGCTGTTTTTT. This sequence joins TRBV3-1 (or the pseudogene TRBV3-2) and TRBJ2-2, with 10 bases aligning to TRBD2. Trimming took 3 bases from V and 5 from J; bases not matched to a gene: 12. The CDR3 runs 18 residues. Per germline, CDR1 LGHDT and CDR2 YNNKEL (reference sequence).

This chain connects TRBV19 to TRBJ1-5; no clear D. CDR1 and CDR2 from the germline V gene are LNHDA and SQIVND (reference sequence). The CDR3 extends over 14 amino acids. The V end lost 0 bases, the J end lost 9 bases, and 12 bases lay between the germline ends. This chain's CDR3 is CASSIEMVTGPQHF. CDR3 in DNA: TGTGCCAGTAGTATAGAAATGGTAACGGGGCCCCAGCATTTT.

The chain employs TRBV19 and TRBJ2-3; the match to TRBD1 covers 7 bases. The CDR3 loop spans 14 amino acids. J was trimmed by 2 bases and V by 7 bases; bases with no gene match: 6. CDR1 LNHDA and CDR2 SQIVND come from the germline V gene (reference sequence). CDR3 region: CASKPGQHTDTQYF. The CDR3 coding sequence is TGTGCCAGTAAGCCGGGACAGCACACAGATACGCAGTATTTT.

The chain links TRBV9 to TRBJ1-1; D call uncertain. The CDR3 contains 13 residues. CDR1 and CDR2 (germline): SGDLS, YYNGEE. V dropped 0 bases and J dropped 3 bases, with 6 bases sitting between them. The DNA for the CDR3 is TGTGCCAGCAGCGTAGATACAGACACTGAAGCTTTCTTT. Protein sequence: CASSVDTDTEAFF.

This clone has just a few counts. V usage is TRBV6-6 and J usage is TRBJ1-4, with D unclear. The CDR3 sequence is 11 residues long. Germline loops: CDR1 MNHNY, CDR2 SVGAGI (reference sequence). Trimming removed 5 bases from V and 7 bases from J, with 5 bases in between. CDR3 residues: CASSAIEKLFF. CDR3 DNA sequence: TGTGCCAGCAGTGCGATTGAAAAACTGTTTTTT.

This rearrangement joins TRBV7-2 to TRBJ1-1; 10 positions agree with TRBD1. This CDR3 contains 14 residues. Germline V gives CDR1 SGHTA, CDR2 FQGNSA. After removal of 3 bases from V and 10 bases from J, the junction contained 8 bases not matched to a gene. The CDR3 here is CASSFGTGERGAFF. CDR3 nucleotide sequence: TGTGCCAGCAGCTTCGGGACAGGGGAGCGTGGAGCTTTCTTT.

This clone has just one count. This chain connects TRBV5-1 to TRBJ2-1; 8 nucleotides line up with TRBD1. The trim removed 4 bases at V and 4 bases at J, leaving 10 bases unmatched. Germline V gene data show CDR1 as SGHRS and CDR2 as YFSETQ. This CDR3 spans 16 amino acids. CDR3 residues: CASSPGGTGPYNEQFF. CDR3 nucleotide sequence: TGCGCCAGCAGCCCGGGTGGGACAGGACCGTACAATGAGCAGTTCTTC. The whole variable domain, remainder taken from reference TRBV5-1 and TRBJ2-1, is KAGVTQTPRYLIKTRGQQVTLSCSPISGHRSVSWYQQTPGQGLQFLFEYFSETQRNKGNFPGRFSGRQFSNSRSEMNVSTLELGDSALYLCASSPGGTGPYNEQFFGPGTRLTVL.

This clone is a singleton in its sample. The CDR3 here is CASGLEQGWSTEAFF. The CDR3 DNA reads as TGCGCCAGCGGATTAGAACAGGGATGGAGCACTGAAGCTTTCTTT. This sequence joins TRBV5-1 and TRBJ1-1; TRBD1 might be the D (6 bases). The ends were cut back, 7 bases at V and 4 bases at J, with 20 bases in the middle. Germline lookup yields CDR1 SGHRS and CDR2 YFSETQ. This CDR3 is built from 15 residues.

The rearrangement uses TRBV20-1 and TRBJ2-1; possibly TRBD1 for D (5 bases). Germline lookup yields CDR1 DFQATT and CDR2 SNEGSKA (reference sequence). Trimming took off 6 bases at V and 7 bases at J, with 10 bases between the two ends. This CDR3 contains 11 residues. The DNA for the CDR3 is TGCAGTGCCGGACAAGAGAATGAGCAGTTCTTC. Translation: CSAGQENEQFF.

The chain has TRBV6-2 or TRBV6-3 and TRBJ1-4; D is possibly TRBD1 (5 bases). The V and J ends lost 6 bases and 8 bases respectively, with 16 bases between them. The germline gives CDR1 MNHEY, CDR2 SVGEGT. CDR3 length: 14 amino acids. The CDR3 is CASSQNQGVEKLFF. The DNA for the CDR3 is TGTGCCAGCAGCCAAAACCAAGGGGTGGAAAAACTGTTTTTT.

This clone came up a few times. The chain combines TRBV19 with TRBJ2-2; unclear D gene. The V gene's germline CDR1 is LNHDA and CDR2 SQIVND (reference sequence). CDR3 length: 14 amino acids. Deletions cut 5 bases from V and 6 bases from J, with 13 bases between. CDR3: CASSVSGGPGELFF. The CDR3 bases are TGTGCCAGTAGTGTCTCAGGTGGTCCCGGGGAGCTGTTTTTT. Full variable domain (outside the CDR3, taken from reference TRBV19 and TRBJ2-2): DGGITQSPKYLFRKEGQNVTLSCEQNLNHDAMYWYRQDPGQGLRLIYYSQIVNDFQKGDIAEGYSVSREKKESFPLTVTSAQKNPTAFYLCASSVSGGPGELFFGEGSRLTVL.

The chain couples TRBV5-1 to TRBJ1-3; the match to TRBD1 covers 8 bases. The CDR3 is made up of 14 amino acids. The germline gives CDR1 SGHRS, CDR2 YFSETQ. Trimming took 9 bases from V and 3 from J; bases not matched to a gene: 8. CDR3 sequence reads: CANKQGVFGNTIYF. CDR3 DNA: TGCGCCAACAAACAGGGGGTCTTTGGAAACACCATATATTTT.

V usage is TRBV4-3 and J usage is TRBJ1-2; D may be TRBD1 (6 bases). The V end lost 0 bases, the J end lost 5 bases, and 13 bases lay between the germline ends. The CDR3 contains 15 residues. The germline V gene encodes CDR1 LGHNA and CDR2 YSLEER. DNA of the CDR3: TGCGCCAGCAGCCAAGATCCACAGGGACAATATGGCTACACCTTC. It translates to CASSQDPQGQYGYTF.

The chain has TRBV21-1 and TRBJ1-2. TRBV21-1 is designated a pseudogene. The CDR3 length is 16 residues. In DNA, the CDR3 is TGTGCCAGCAGCAAAGCGCGAGAGACGGGGTTCTATGGCTACACCTTC. Amino acid sequence: CASSKARETGFYGYTF.

This clone showed up just once. The chain links TRBV6-6 to TRBJ2-3, with 7 bases aligning to TRBD2. Germline CDR1 MNHNY, CDR2 SVGAGI (reference sequence). The CDR3 is made up of 14 amino acids. V lost 6 bases to trimming and J lost 1 base; unmatched junction nucleotides: 4. The CDR3 DNA reads as TGTGCCAGCAGAGGGACTAAGGGCACAGATACGCAGTATTTT. Amino acids: CASRGTKGTDTQYF.

The chain has TRBV11-2 and TRBJ1-2; TRBD1 agrees at 10 bases. V shed 6 bases, J shed 3 bases, and the junction held 7 bases outside the gene matches. CDR1 SGHAT and CDR2 FQNNGV come from the germline V gene. This CDR3 comprises 15 residues. CDR3 nucleotides: TGTGCCAGCAGAAAACCCGGGACAGGGGACTATGGCTACACCTTC. Its protein is CASRKPGTGDYGYTF.

This clone was seen once. V is TRBV5-1 and J is TRBJ2-1, with D unresolved. Germline V gene sequence: CDR1 SGHRS, CDR2 YFSETQ. The CDR3 runs to 11 residues. V lost 0 bases to trimming and J lost 8 bases, with 3 bases between them. The CDR3 sequence: CASSLVDEQFF. CDR3 nucleotide sequence: TGCGCCAGCAGCTTGGTCGATGAGCAGTTCTTC.

The chain is built from TRBV10-1 and TRBJ2-3; D ambiguous. This CDR3 has 15 amino acids. The ends were cut back, 2 bases at V and 2 bases at J, with 11 bases in the middle. CDR1 and CDR2 (germline): WNHNN, SYGVQD (reference sequence). The CDR3 sequence is CASSETTDPTDTQYF. Written as DNA, the CDR3 is TGCGCCAGCAGTGAGACTACGGATCCCACAGATACGCAGTATTTT.

This chain joins TRBV28 and TRBJ1-2, with 10 bases that match TRBD1. V was pared by 6 bases and J by 7 bases, with 2 bases of the junction left unmatched. The CDR3 is made up of 12 amino acids. The germline CDR1 and CDR2 sequences are MDHEN and SYDVKM. The CDR3 coding sequence is TGTGCCAGCAGGGGGACAGGGGCTGGCTACACCTTC. Translation gives CASRGTGAGYTF.